Following are 32 T cell receptor beta chains from one sample sequenced in a study of blood T cell repertoires in COVID-19 (dated by TCRdb to about 2020). Preparation of the library involved the immunoSEQ multiplex PCR assay. As stored in TCRdb, this immuneACCESS dataset retains in-frame rearrangements with V and J assigned. A fraction of the clones does not appear; measured against another copy, unresolved V genes explain less than half of the discrepancy, and the remainder lacks a known reason. This sample gives 300,000 to 450,000 clones in total; over 75% of them show up just once. The top ten clones comprise less than 2.5% of the sample. Sequencing was done on a sample of PBMCs or T cells enriched from blood (not recorded which). These receptors came from a man in his forties in a cohort exposed to, infected with or recovered from COVID-19 (not recorded which).

In the case of this clone: This sample also contains other DNA sequences that code for the same CDR3. The gene calls are TRBV7-8 and TRBJ1-2, with TRBD1 matching 7 bases. The V gene's germline CDR1 is SGHVS and CDR2 FQNEAQ. The CDR3 loop spans 12 amino acids. Germline trimming cut 5 bases from V and 4 bases from J; bases unmatched to any gene: 1. The CDR3 DNA is TGTGCCAGCAGCCGGGACAGCTATGGCTACACCTTC. Its protein product is CASSRDSYGYTF.

V gene TRBV19 combines with J gene TRBJ1-1; D is possibly TRBD1 (5 bases). CDR1 is LNHDA and CDR2 is SQIVND in the germline V gene (reference sequence). CDR3 length equals 13 residues. V lost 7 bases, J lost 4 bases, and 13 bases lay in between. In nucleotides, the CDR3 is TGTGCCAGTACCATGGGTCAGGGCACTGAAGCTTTCTTT. Translating gives CASTMGQGTEAFF.

This chain connects TRBV28 to TRBJ1-2, with 8 bases lining up with TRBD1. V shed 5 bases, J shed 7 bases, and the junction held 6 bases outside the gene matches. CDR3 length: 13 residues. Germline loops: CDR1 MDHEN, CDR2 SYDVKM. CDR3 DNA sequence: TGTGCCAGCAGTCCACCAGGGGGCTTTGGCTACACCTTC. Translation: CASSPPGGFGYTF.

The V and J genes are TRBV27 and TRBJ2-3; 7 positions agree with TRBD1. Losses at the gene ends were 6 bases for V and 3 bases for J; bases not matched to a gene: 3. Germline V gene lookup returns CDR1 MNHEY and CDR2 SMNVEV (reference sequence). The CDR3 has 13 residues. CDR3 in DNA: TGTGCCAGCAGGCGCAGGGGGACAGATACGCAGTATTTT. Protein sequence: CASRRRGTDTQYF.

In the case of this clone: It may be a read error: a sequence one base away is much more abundant. The CDR3 DNA reads as TGTGCCAGCAGCTTAGGACAGGGGAGTCAGCCCCAGCATTTT. Protein sequence: CASSLGQGSQPQHF. The chain recombines TRBV7-2 with TRBJ1-5; 8 bases are shared with TRBD1. The germline gives CDR1 SGHTA, CDR2 FQGNSA. The CDR3 spans 14 residues. Unmatched junction bases numbered 2, after V lost 1 base and J lost 6 bases.

The rearrangement joins TRBV2 to TRBJ1-6, with D possibly matching TRBD1 (5 bases). This CDR3 has 13 residues. CDR1 is SNHLY and CDR2 is FYNNEI in the germline V gene. V lost 6 bases, J lost 10 bases, and 13 bases lay in between. CDR3 in amino acids: CASRGHLGSPLHF. DNA of the CDR3: TGTGCCAGCAGAGGACACCTGGGGTCACCCCTCCACTTT.

This clone was seen a few times. The chain carries TRBV5-1 and TRBJ2-1; 7 bases line up with TRBD1. In germline, CDR1 is SGHRS, CDR2 YFSETQ. CDR3 size: 16 residues. V lost 4 bases, J lost 8 bases, and 15 bases stayed unmatched. The CDR3 loop is CASSPGTARGWDEQFF. Here the CDR3 DNA reads TGCGCCAGCAGCCCCGGGACAGCCCGAGGGTGGGATGAGCAGTTCTTC.

This rearrangement joins TRBV5-1 to TRBJ1-6; 8 bases match TRBD1. Trimming cost V 2 bases and J 2 bases; bases outside gene matches: 9. CDR3 length equals 18 residues. From germline, CDR1 is SGHRS and CDR2 YFSETQ. The CDR3 sequence: CASSFGDRGWTYNSPLHF. The CDR3 DNA reads as TGCGCCAGCAGCTTTGGTGACAGGGGATGGACCTATAATTCACCCCTCCACTTT.

This chain links TRBV10-1 with TRBJ2-5; no reliable D call. The CDR3 totals 13 residues. The V end lost 3 bases, the J end lost 1 base, and 6 bases lay between the germline ends. Per the germline V gene, CDR1 is WNHNN and CDR2 is SYGVQD (reference sequence). The CDR3 protein is CASSDPFQETQYF. Written as DNA, the CDR3 is TGCGCCAGCAGTGATCCGTTCCAAGAGACCCAGTACTTC.

The V and J genes are TRBV10-2 and TRBJ1-5, with TRBD1 as a possible D gene (5 bases). Trimming took off 7 bases at V and 5 bases at J, with 12 bases between the two ends. This CDR3 is built from 13 residues. The germline CDR1 and CDR2 sequences are WSHSY and SAAADI. CDR3 bases: TGCGCCAGCAACGCCGGACAATATCAGCCCCAGCATTTT. Amino acid sequence: CASNAGQYQPQHF.

The chain couples TRBV5-4 to TRBJ2-1; 8 positions match TRBD2. V lost 1 base and J lost 2; bases outside the gene matches: 2. CDR3 length: 15 amino acids. Germline CDR1 reads SGHNT; CDR2 reads YYREEE (reference sequence). The CDR3 spells CASSLTSGAYNEQFF. The CDR3 bases are TGTGCCAGCAGCTTGACTAGCGGAGCCTACAATGAGCAGTTCTTC.

The CDR3 loop is CASRQYMNTEAFF. For the CDR3, the DNA is TGTGCCAGCAGACAGTACATGAACACTGAAGCTTTCTTT. The chain is built from TRBV27 and TRBJ1-1, with D unclear. Trimming pared 6 bases from V and 0 bases from J, leaving 8 bases between. Per germline, CDR1 MNHEY and CDR2 SMNVEV (reference sequence). The CDR3 has 13 amino acids.

This chain connects TRBV2 to TRBJ1-1; the match to TRBD1 covers 8 bases. Germline V CDR1 and CDR2: SNHLY, FYNNEI. This CDR3 is 11 amino acids long. Germline trimming cut 4 bases from V and 11 bases from J; bases unmatched to any gene: 3. CDR3 nucleotides: TGTGCCAGCAGTGGCCAGGGGGCGGCTTTCTTT. It yields the protein CASSGQGAAFF.

J is TRBJ2-1 and V is TRBV5-4; D is ambiguous. CDR3 length equals 12 residues. The V gene lost 4 bases and the J gene lost 10 bases, with 12 bases spanning the gap. Germline CDR1 SGHNT, CDR2 YYREEE (reference sequence). In DNA, the CDR3 is TGTGCCAGCAGCCAGGCTGGTCGGGAGCAGTTCTTC. Its protein is CASSQAGREQFF.

The rearrangement joins TRBV12-5 to TRBJ2-1; no firm D call. CDR1 and CDR2 (germline): LGHNT, FRNRAP. With 5 bases removed from V and 6 bases from J, the gap between germline ends came to 17 bases. The CDR3 is 15 amino acids. The CDR3 DNA reads as TGTGCTAGTGGTCCTACCCGGGTGAGTCGCAATGAGCAGTTCTTC. Translation gives CASGPTRVSRNEQFF.

V gene TRBV6-5 combines with J gene TRBJ2-1, with 14 bases lining up with TRBD2. Germline values: CDR1 MNHEY, CDR2 SVGAGI. V shed 5 bases and J 10 bases; nucleotides not matched to a gene: 7. There are 15 residues in the CDR3. CDR3: CASSSGTSGRREQFF. As DNA, the CDR3 is TGTGCCAGCAGTAGTGGGACTAGCGGGAGACGGGAGCAGTTCTTC.

The count of this clone is one. J is TRBJ2-7 and V is TRBV24-1, with TRBD1 matching over 9 bases. The CDR3 is made up of 16 amino acids. Trimming removed 8 bases from V and 3 bases from J; junction bases left unmatched: 13. Germline CDR1 KGHDR, CDR2 SFDVKD. Here the CDR3 reads CATIVWWDRDYYEQYF. CDR3 sequence (DNA): TGTGCCACCATTGTTTGGTGGGACAGGGACTACTACGAGCAGTACTTC.

The chain couples TRBV5-6 to TRBJ2-1; 9 nucleotides agree with TRBD2. CDR1 is SGHDT and CDR2 is YYEEEE in the germline V gene. This CDR3 is built from 16 residues. The V segment lost 4 bases and the J segment 8 bases; nucleotides outside the gene matches: 13. CDR3 DNA sequence: TGTGCCAGCAGCCCACCGGGACTAGCCTCCCTGGATGAGCAGTTCTTC. Translating it yields CASSPPGLASLDEQFF.

The rearrangement links TRBV27 to TRBJ1-5, with a possible D match to TRBD1 (6 bases). Deletions cut 8 bases from V and 4 bases from J, with 12 bases between. The CDR3 length is 13 residues. CDR1 and CDR2 (germline): MNHEY, SMNVEV (reference sequence). CDR3: CASGWQGNQPQHF. The CDR3 coding sequence is TGTGCCAGCGGTTGGCAGGGGAATCAGCCCCAGCATTTT.

V usage is TRBV28 and J usage is TRBJ2-2, with D unclear. Germline CDR1 is MDHEN and CDR2 is SYDVKM. This CDR3 has 15 amino acids. V was trimmed by 5 bases and J by 4 bases, leaving 14 bases between them. CDR3 protein: CASSPLISGTGELFF. In DNA form, the CDR3 reads TGTGCCAGCAGTCCTCTAATTTCCGGCACCGGGGAGCTGTTTTTT. Based on the CDR3 plus reference TRBV28 and TRBJ2-2, the full variable domain is DVKVTQSSRYLVKRTGEKVFLECVQDMDHENMFWYRQDPGLGLRLIYFSYDVKMKEKGDIPEGYSVSREKKERFSLILESASTNQTSMYLCASSPLISGTGELFFGEGSRLTVL.

The J gene is TRBJ2-2, the V gene TRBV5-3; perhaps TRBD1 as D (5 bases). TRBV5-3 is annotated as an ORF whose role is uncertain. This CDR3 has 15 amino acids. V lost 2 bases, J lost 1 base, and 9 bases lay in between. For the CDR3, the DNA is TGTGCCAGAAGCTTTGTCCAGGGGAACACCGGGGAGCTGTTTTTT. It yields the protein CARSFVQGNTGELFF.

This chain connects TRBV11-3 to TRBJ2-5; no reliable D call. There are 12 residues in the CDR3. The V end was cut by 5 bases, the J end by 7 bases, with 11 bases between. The germline CDR1 and CDR2 sequences are SGHNT and YENEEA. The CDR3 bases are TGTGCCAGCAGCACTAACGGTGGGACCCAGTACTTC. Amino acids: CASSTNGGTQYF.

The chain has TRBV20-1 and TRBJ2-7, with D maybe TRBD1 (6 bases). Germline lookup yields CDR1 DFQATT and CDR2 SNEGSKA (reference sequence). CDR3 length: 14 amino acids. The germline V and J ends were trimmed by 3 bases and 4 bases, with 16 bases remaining between them. The CDR3 sequence: CSASRGQTGYEQYF. The CDR3 DNA reads TGCAGTGCTAGTAGGGGCCAAACAGGGTACGAGCAGTACTTC.

The chain uses TRBV5-1 and TRBJ2-1, with 10 bases lining up with TRBD2. Germline CDR1 and CDR2: SGHRS and YFSETQ. This CDR3 has 15 amino acids. V dropped 3 bases and J dropped 5; count of bases not matched to a gene: 5. The CDR3: CASSSLAGAHNEQFF. CDR3 DNA: TGCGCCAGCAGCTCCCTAGCGGGAGCTCACAATGAGCAGTTCTTC.

The chain has TRBV30 and TRBJ1-5; D possibly corresponds to TRBD1 (5 bases). Trimming took off 0 bases at V and 3 bases at J, with 6 bases between the two ends. CDR1 is GTSNPN and CDR2 is SVGIG in the germline V gene (reference sequence). CDR3 length equals 13 residues. The CDR3 region has the DNA TGTGCCTGGAGTGTACAGGACAATCAGCCCCAGCATTTT. As protein: CAWSVQDNQPQHF.

The V call is TRBV28, the J call TRBJ1-1; TRBD1 matches at 8 bases. The CDR3 runs to 16 residues. Germline V gene data show CDR1 as MDHEN and CDR2 as SYDVKM. The ends lost 2 bases at V and 2 bases at J; junction bases unmatched: 7. CDR3 sequence: CASSLIVTGGNTEAFF. The CDR3 DNA reads TGTGCCAGCAGTTTAATCGTAACAGGGGGAAACACTGAAGCTTTCTTT.

The chain links TRBV27 to TRBJ2-7, with TRBD1 as a possible D gene (6 bases). Trimming took 5 bases from V and 6 from J, leaving 17 bases between them. This CDR3 spans 14 amino acids. Germline CDR1 reads MNHEY; CDR2 reads SMNVEV (reference sequence). The CDR3 is CASSRNSGTPEQYF. The CDR3 nucleotides read TGTGCCAGCAGTAGAAACTCCGGGACACCCGAGCAGTACTTC.

J is TRBJ2-7 and V is TRBV19; TRBD2 aligns across 14 bases. This CDR3 is 16 amino acids long. The germline V gene has CDR1 LNHDA and CDR2 SQIVND (reference sequence). Losses at the gene ends were 4 bases for V and 5 bases for J; bases not matched to a gene: 7. The CDR3: CASSNTGTSGSHEQYF. DNA for the CDR3: TGTGCCAGTAGTAACACCGGGACTAGCGGGAGCCACGAGCAGTACTTC.

The CDR3 protein is CASSLSYEQYF. The CDR3 DNA reads TGTGCCAGCAGCCTTAGCTACGAGCAGTACTTC. The genes are TRBV7-6 and TRBJ2-7, with D unclear. The CDR3 sequence is 11 residues long. Trimming left V 5 bases short and J 3 bases short, with 5 bases between. Germline values: CDR1 SGHVS, CDR2 FNYEAQ. Variable domain in full (rest from reference TRBV7-6 and TRBJ2-7): GAGVSQSPRYKVTKRGQDVALRCDPISGHVSLYWYRQALGQGPEFLTYFNYEAQQDKSGLPNDRFSAERPEGSISTLTIQRTEQRDSAMYRCASSLSYEQYFGPGTRLTVT.

The chain has TRBV14 and TRBJ1-2, with a weak D call TRBD1 (6 bases). With 4 bases removed from V and 0 bases from J, the gap between germline ends came to 9 bases. Per the germline V gene, CDR1 is SGHDN and CDR2 is FVKESK. The CDR3 consists of 14 residues. The CDR3 sequence: CASSRDISNYGYTF. As DNA, the CDR3 is TGTGCCAGCAGCCGGGACATCTCTAACTATGGCTACACCTTC.

This rearrangement joins TRBV7-2 to TRBJ2-2, with 10 bases lining up with TRBD1. Per the germline V gene, CDR1 is SGHTA and CDR2 is FQGNSA. This CDR3 comprises 15 residues. The ends lost 5 bases at V and 10 bases at J; junction bases unmatched: 10. CDR3 sequence reads: CASSPWTGGWEELFF. CDR3 nucleotides: TGTGCCAGCAGCCCGTGGACAGGGGGGTGGGAGGAGCTGTTTTTT. Using reference TRBV7-2 and TRBJ2-2 for the parts outside the CDR3, the full variable domain is GAGVSQSPSNKVTEKGKDVELRCDPISGHTALYWYRQSLGQGLEFLIYFQGNSAPDKSGLPSDRFSAERTGGSVSTLTIQRTQQEDSAVYLCASSPWTGGWEELFFGEGSRLTVL.

J is TRBJ2-7 and V is TRBV10-1; TRBD1 agrees at 7 bases. Germline CDR1 and CDR2: WNHNN and SYGVQD (reference sequence). V lost 8 bases, J lost 4 bases, and 5 bases stayed unmatched. The CDR3 is 12 residues long. CDR3 DNA sequence: TGCGCCAGCGGAGACAGGGTTTACGAGCAGTACTTC. This gives the protein CASGDRVYEQYF.